Below are 3 T cell receptor beta chains sequenced from a single sample in a study of T cell repertoires in cytomegalovirus infection. TCRdb re-analysed the reads in MiXCR, keeping a single row per CDR3 protein. Among approximately 550,000 distinct CDR3 sequences, about 15% were seen once, and the ten largest hold about 24%. The source material was CD8+ T cells from PBMCs. These receptors were taken from a human donor in good health (CMV status not recorded). Some clones in this sample may be carry-over from other donors' samples.

This clonotype was seen many times. The chain joins TRBV12-3 or TRBV12-4 to TRBJ1-1, with a weak D call TRBD1 (5 bases). The CDR3 totals 14 residues. V lost 8 bases and J lost 5, with 18 bases in between. Here the CDR3 DNA reads TGTGCCAGCCGGCCTGGGACGGACGATACTGAAGCTTTCTTT. Translating gives CASRPGTDDTEAFF.

This clonotype appeared many times. V gene TRBV7-9 combines with J gene TRBJ2-2; TRBD1 or TRBD2 may be the D gene (5 bases each). The CDR3 loop spans 14 amino acids. Germline CDR1 is SEHNR and CDR2 is FQNEAQ (reference sequence). The V and J ends lost 6 bases and 6 bases respectively, with 14 bases between them. CDR3 region: CASSSGMRAGELFF. CDR3 DNA: TGTGCCAGCAGTTCAGGGATGCGGGCCGGGGAGCTGTTTTTT.

V usage is TRBV9 and J usage is TRBJ2-5, with D unresolved. The CDR3 sequence is 15 residues long. With 0 bases removed from V and 1 base from J, the gap between germline ends came to 10 bases. Looked up from germline, CDR1 is SGDLS and CDR2 is YYNGEE. The CDR3 loop is CASSVAGRPQETQYF. For the CDR3, the DNA is TGTGCCAGCAGCGTAGCTGGCAGACCCCAAGAGACCCAGTACTTC.